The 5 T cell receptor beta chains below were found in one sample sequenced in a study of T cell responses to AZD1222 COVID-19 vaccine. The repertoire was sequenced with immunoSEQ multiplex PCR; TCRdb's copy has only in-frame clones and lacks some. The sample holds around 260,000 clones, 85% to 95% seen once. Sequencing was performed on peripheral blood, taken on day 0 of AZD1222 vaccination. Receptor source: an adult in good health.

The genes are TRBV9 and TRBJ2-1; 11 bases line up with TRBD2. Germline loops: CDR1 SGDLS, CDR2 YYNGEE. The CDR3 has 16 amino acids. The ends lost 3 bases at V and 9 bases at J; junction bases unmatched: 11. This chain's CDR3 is CASSAGGLAGGPEQFF. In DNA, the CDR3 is TGTGCCAGCAGCGCCGGGGGGCTAGCGGGAGGTCCTGAGCAGTTCTTC.

CDR3 amino acids: CASSDTGSHGYTF. CDR3 DNA: TGTGCCAGCAGCGACACAGGGTCGCATGGCTACACCTTC. The rearrangement links TRBV7-9 to TRBJ1-2, with a weak D call TRBD1 (6 bases). The CDR3 contains 13 residues. V lost 5 bases and J 6 bases, leaving 13 bases between the germline ends. The germline gives CDR1 SEHNR, CDR2 FQNEAQ (reference sequence).

The CDR3 bases are TGTGCCAGCAGTGAAGCGGGGGGAGGGAGGGAAAAACTGTTTTTT. This gives the protein CASSEAGGGREKLFF. This sequence joins TRBV6-1 and TRBJ1-4; D is perhaps TRBD1 (5 bases). The CDR3 length is 15 residues. Per germline, CDR1 MNHNS and CDR2 SASEGT. V was shortened by 0 bases and J by 8 bases, with 13 bases between the two germline ends.

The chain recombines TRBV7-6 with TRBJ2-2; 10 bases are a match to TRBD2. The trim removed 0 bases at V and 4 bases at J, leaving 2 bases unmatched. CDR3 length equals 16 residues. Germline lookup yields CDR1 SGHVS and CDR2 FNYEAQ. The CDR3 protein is CASSLALAGVTGELFF. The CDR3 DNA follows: TGTGCCAGCAGCTTAGCCCTAGCGGGGGTCACCGGGGAGCTGTTTTTT. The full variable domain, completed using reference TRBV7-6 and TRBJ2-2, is GAGVSQSPRYKVTKRGQDVALRCDPISGHVSLYWYRQALGQGPEFLTYFNYEAQQDKSGLPNDRFSAERPEGSISTLTIQRTEQRDSAMYRCASSLALAGVTGELFFGEGSRLTVL.

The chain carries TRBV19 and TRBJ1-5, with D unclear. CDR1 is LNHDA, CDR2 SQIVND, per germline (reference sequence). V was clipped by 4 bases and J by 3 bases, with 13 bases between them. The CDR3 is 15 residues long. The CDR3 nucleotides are TGTGCCAGTAGTACCGGACGGACGACCAATCAGCCCCAGCATTTT. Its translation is CASSTGRTTNQPQHF. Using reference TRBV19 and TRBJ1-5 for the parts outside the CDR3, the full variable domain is DGGITQSPKYLFRKEGQNVTLSCEQNLNHDAMYWYRQDPGQGLRLIYYSQIVNDFQKGDIAEGYSVSREKKESFPLTVTSAQKNPTAFYLCASSTGRTTNQPQHFGDGTRLSIL.